This is a list of T cell receptor beta chains from one sample in a study of beta chain features in type 1 diabetes. Profiled with immunoSEQ multiplex PCR; TCRdb holds only in-frame clones, not every one. Of a few hundred thousand clones listed, over 11% are singletons. The sequencing input was naive CD4+ T cells from blood. These receptors all stem from a man aged 25 to 40 with type 1 diabetes. Each CDR3 is given with its conserved first and last residue. D genes are given only for firm matches. Not all rows give a size; the values are once, few, many and, for expanded clones, a class.

cdr3_length	d_call	clone_size	v_call	j_call	cdr3_nt	cdr3_aa
14	TRBD1	.	TRBV30	TRBJ1-2	TGTGCCTGGAGTCTAGGGGGCGGCTCCTATGGCTACACCTTC	CAWSLGGGSYGYTF
11	.	.	TRBV19	TRBJ2-7	TGTGCCAGTAGGAGGCAAGGCGAGCAGTACTTC	CASRRQGEQYF
19	.	few	TRBV7-9	TRBJ2-2	TGTGCCAGCAGCTTAGTTTTTCCAGGGCGCGGCACGAACACCGGGGAGCTGTTTTTT	CASSLVFPGRGTNTGELFF
15	TRBD1	.	TRBV28	TRBJ1-1	TGTGCCAGCACCACCGCAGGGGGCGCGAACACTGAAGCTTTCTTT	CASTTAGGANTEAFF
14	TRBD1	.	TRBV29-1	TRBJ1-4	TGCAGCGTGGGTAGGACAGGCCTTAATGAAAAACTGTTTTTT	CSVGRTGLNEKLFF
14	TRBD1	few	TRBV5-1	TRBJ2-7	TGCGCCAGCAGCCCACCGACAGGGTCATACGAGCAGTACTTC	CASSPPTGSYEQYF
16	TRBD1	few	TRBV7-9	TRBJ2-3	TGTGCCAGCAGTCCGGGACAGGGGGCGAGCACAGATACGCAGTATTTT	CASSPGQGASTDTQYF
16	TRBD2	.	TRBV5-1	TRBJ2-1	TGCGCCAGCAGCTTGGACCCTAGCGGGGGAAACAATGAGCAGTTCTTC	CASSLDPSGGNNEQFF
13	TRBD1	few	TRBV5-1	TRBJ1-2	TGCGCCAGCAGCTACCGGGACAGGAATGGCTACACCTTC	CASSYRDRNGYTF
16	TRBD1	.	TRBV18	TRBJ2-5	TGTGCCAGCTCCCTATCGACAGGGCCGACCCAAGAGACCCAGTACTTC	CASSLSTGPTQETQYF
13	.	few	TRBV7-7	TRBJ2-2	TGTGCCAGCAGCCTTACAGGGCCCGGGGAGCTGTTTTTT	CASSLTGPGELFF
15	TRBD2	.	TRBV5-1	TRBJ2-7	TGCGCCAGCGGACCTACTAGCGGGAGTACCAGCGAGCAGTACTTC	CASGPTSGSTSEQYF
15	TRBD1	.	TRBV11-2	TRBJ2-7	TGTGCCAGCAGCCCAACCCTCGGGACAGAGTACGAGCAGTACTTC	CASSPTLGTEYEQYF
14	.	.	TRBV7-9	TRBJ1-1	TGTGCCAGCAGCTTAGGACAGGCGAACACTGAAGCTTTCTTT	CASSLGQANTEAFF
13	TRBD1	.	TRBV7-9	TRBJ1-2	TGTGCCAGCAGCCCGACAGGGGGCAGTGGCTACACCTTC	CASSPTGGSGYTF
15	.	few	TRBV15	TRBJ2-7	TGTGCCACCAGCAGAGATCGCACAGGGACCTACGAGCAGTACTTC	CATSRDRTGTYEQYF
14	TRBD2	few	TRBV5-4	TRBJ2-7	TGTGCCAGTCGGACTAGCGGGAGTAACAACGAGCAGTACTTC	CASRTSGSNNEQYF
16	TRBD2	few	TRBV18	TRBJ2-1	TGTGCCAGCTCACCTACCCTAGCGGGGGGCCCCAATGAGCAGTTCTTC	CASSPTLAGGPNEQFF
14	.	few	TRBV5-1	TRBJ2-7	TGCGCCAGCAGCTTGGATCCCGGTTCCTACGAGCAGTACTTC	CASSLDPGSYEQYF
14	.	few	TRBV18	TRBJ1-5	TGTGCCAGCTCGGGGAGCGGGGAAGATCAGCCCCAGCATTTT	CASSGSGEDQPQHF
16	TRBD2	.	TRBV5-4	TRBJ2-7	TGTGCCAGCAGCTTCGGGCTAGCGGGGGCCTCCCGGGAGCAGTACTTC	CASSFGLAGASREQYF
13	.	.	TRBV7-9	TRBJ1-1	TGTGCCAGCAGCTCCCGCTACAACACTGAAGCTTTCTTT	CASSSRYNTEAFF
14	TRBD2	few	TRBV7-2	TRBJ2-4	TGTGCCAGCAGCTTAGTCGGGACTAAGAACATTCAGTACTTC	CASSLVGTKNIQYF
13	.	.	TRBV2	TRBJ2-2	TGTGCCAGCAGATTTACAGACACCGGGGAGCTGTTTTTT	CASRFTDTGELFF
12	.	few	TRBV6-5	TRBJ2-7	TGTGCCAGCAGGACGACAGCGTACGAGCAGTACTTC	CASRTTAYEQYF
14	.	.	TRBV6-6	TRBJ2-5	TGTGCCAGCCGCCCCCAGGGCCCCCAAGAGACCCAGTACTTC	CASRPQGPQETQYF
17	TRBD2	few	TRBV11-2	TRBJ2-1	TGTGCCAGCAGCTTACAGCCTAGCGGGGCTGTCTACAATGAGCAGTTCTTC	CASSLQPSGAVYNEQFF
15	.	.	TRBV5-1	TRBJ2-7	TGCGCCAGCAGCTTGGTATCAGGGATATCCTACGAGCAGTACTTC	CASSLVSGISYEQYF
11	.	few	TRBV29-1	TRBJ1-1	TGCAGCGTTGACGGGGGTCCTGAAGCTTTCTTT	CSVDGGPEAFF
15	TRBD2	.	TRBV9	TRBJ2-1	TGTGCCAGCAGCGTAGGGCTAGCGGGACACAATGAGCAGTTCTTC	CASSVGLAGHNEQFF
17	TRBD1	few	TRBV29-1	TRBJ1-2	TGCAGCGATGGACCGGGGTTCGGGATTACAGGGGTCTATGGCTACACCTTC	CSDGPGFGITGVYGYTF
15	TRBD1	.	TRBV2	TRBJ1-6	TGTGCCAGCATAGGGACAGGGAGTCTCAAATCACCCCTCCACTTT	CASIGTGSLKSPLHF
17	.	.	TRBV5-1	TRBJ1-2	TGCGCCAGCAGCCCCCCGGGTCCGGAGAGATCTAACTATGGCTACACCTTC	CASSPPGPERSNYGYTF
14	.	.	TRBV2	TRBJ2-7	TGTGCCAGCAACCGCGACGAGGAGAGCTACGAGCAGTACTTC	CASNRDEESYEQYF
16	.	few	TRBV9	TRBJ1-5	TGTGCCAGCAGCGTAGGGGCAGGTACCAGCAATCAGCCCCAGCATTTT	CASSVGAGTSNQPQHF
16	TRBD1	.	TRBV6-5	TRBJ1-1	TGTGCCAGCAGTTACGGAGGGGGCGAACTGAACACTGAAGCTTTCTTT	CASSYGGGELNTEAFF
15	.	once	TRBV5-4	TRBJ1-2	TGTGCCAGCAGCTTGGGGGCAGGGGAGAACTATGGCTACACCTTC	CASSLGAGENYGYTF
14	TRBD2	few	TRBV5-1	TRBJ2-4	TGCGCCAGCAGCCAAGGACTAGTGAGGAACATTCAGTACTTC	CASSQGLVRNIQYF
16	TRBD2	.	TRBV7-9	TRBJ2-1	TGTGCCAGCAGCCTCGATACTAGCGGGGTCTACAATGAGCAGTTCTTC	CASSLDTSGVYNEQFF
13	.	few	TRBV4-2	TRBJ2-5	TGTGCCAGCAGCCAAGATCTATGGGAGACCCAGTACTTC	CASSQDLWETQYF
17	TRBD2	.	TRBV9	TRBJ2-7	TGTGCCAGCAGCGTAGCGGCGGGGCTAGCGGGGCCCTACGAGCAGTACTTC	CASSVAAGLAGPYEQYF
13	TRBD1	.	TRBV5-4	TRBJ2-7	TGTGCCAGCAGCCGACAGGGGGCGCGAGAGCAGTACTTC	CASSRQGAREQYF
16	TRBD1	.	TRBV5-1	TRBJ1-1	TGCGCCAGCAGCGCTACAGGGGGCGCCGGGGGCACTGAAGCTTTCTTT	CASSATGGAGGTEAFF
14	.	few	TRBV30	TRBJ1-6	TGTGCCTGGTGTTTTACAGGAGGGGATTCACCCCTCCACTTT	CAWCFTGGDSPLHF
13	.	.	TRBV11-2	TRBJ2-3	TGTGCCAGCAGCCCCGACAGGACTGGTACGCAGTATTTT	CASSPDRTGTQYF
15	TRBD2	few	TRBV5-1	TRBJ2-5	TGCGCCAGCAGCGGGGGGACTAGCGGCACAGAGACCCAGTACTTC	CASSGGTSGTETQYF